The 24 T cell receptor beta chains listed next were all sequenced from one sample in a study of glioma-infiltrating T cells after dendritic cell vaccination. This sample's time point: after dendritic cell vaccination, including at tumor progression/relapse. Clones were sequenced by immunoSEQ multiplex PCR, and TCRdb holds only the in-frame ones, with some missing. The sample comprises more than 75,000 clones, 83% of which are singletons, and less than 7.5% rests with the top ten. Sequencing used blood, obtained after dendritic cell vaccination. Every receptor here comes from a human donor with glioblastoma.

The chain joins TRBV7-3 to TRBJ2-2; D is uncertain. Trimming stripped 2 bases from V and 0 bases from J, with 7 bases between. Per germline, CDR1 SGHTA and CDR2 FQGTGA. The CDR3 contains 15 residues. The CDR3 loop reads CASSLGRSNTGELFF. The DNA for the CDR3 is TGTGCCAGCAGCTTAGGCAGGTCGAACACCGGGGAGCTGTTTTTT.

Many counts were recorded for this clone. The same CDR3 is also encoded by other DNA sequences in this sample. This chain links TRBV2 with TRBJ2-1, with a weak D call TRBD2 (6 bases). The CDR3 extends over 13 amino acids. Per the germline V gene, CDR1 is SNHLY and CDR2 is FYNNEI. With 3 bases removed from V and 5 bases from J, the gap between germline ends came to 8 bases. The CDR3 sequence: CASSEGLNNEQFF. The CDR3 nucleotides are TGTGCCAGCAGTGAGGGACTCAACAATGAGCAGTTCTTC. Based on the CDR3 plus reference TRBV2 and TRBJ2-1, the full variable domain is EPEVTQTPSHQVTQMGQEVILRCVPISNHLYFYWYRQILGQKVEFLVSFYNNEISEKSEIFDDQFSVERPDGSNFTLKIRSTKLEDSAMYFCASSEGLNNEQFFGPGTRLTVL.

A single count supports this clone. V gene TRBV5-1 combines with J gene TRBJ2-1; possibly TRBD2 for D (5 bases). The CDR3 is made up of 13 amino acids. Germline values: CDR1 SGHRS, CDR2 YFSETQ. V was cut by 0 bases and J by 9 bases, with 10 bases left in between. The CDR3 region is CASSLGTPGEQFF. CDR3 nucleotides: TGCGCCAGCAGCTTGGGGACTCCGGGTGAGCAGTTCTTC.

The table lists this clone with a few counts. The V gene is TRBV18, the J gene TRBJ1-1; D unclear. Germline V CDR1 and CDR2: KGHSH, LQKENI. This CDR3 has 15 residues. Trimming pared 0 bases from V and 6 bases from J, leaving 14 bases between. The CDR3 is CASSPPSLFRSEAFF. CDR3 in DNA: TGTGCCAGCTCACCACCCTCTCTTTTTCGGTCTGAAGCTTTCTTT.

The chain links TRBV5-6 to TRBJ2-7; 9 bases line up with TRBD1. With V trimmed by 0 bases and J by 3 bases, 4 bases remained unmatched. The CDR3 loop spans 15 amino acids. Per germline, CDR1 SGHDT and CDR2 YYEEEE. In DNA form, the CDR3 reads TGTGCCAGCAGCTTGGGTTTGGACAGGGGCTACGAGCAGTACTTC. Its protein product is CASSLGLDRGYEQYF.

This chain connects TRBV5-6 to TRBJ1-2; TRBD1 matches 8 bases. Trimming took 6 bases from V and 2 from J; bases not matched to a gene: 6. Per germline, CDR1 SGHDT and CDR2 YYEEEE. This CDR3 contains 14 residues. The CDR3 spells CASTQRQGNYGYTF. Here the CDR3 DNA reads TGTGCCAGCACCCAAAGACAGGGGAACTATGGCTACACCTTC.

The V and J genes are TRBV12-2 and TRBJ2-2; TRBD2, as called in the table, went unchecked against the DNA. TRBV12-2 is termed a pseudogene. The CDR3 consists of 18 residues. The CDR3 is CASRLGILALYSTGELFF. In nucleotides, the CDR3 is TGTGCAAGTCGCTTAGGGATACTAGCCTTGTACTCGACCGGGGAGCTGTTTTTT.

The chain has TRBV19 and TRBJ1-5; D is unclear. Germline loops: CDR1 LNHDA, CDR2 SQIVND (reference sequence). V gave up 3 bases and J gave up 0 bases, with 9 bases separating them. The CDR3 extends over 15 amino acids. CDR3 DNA sequence: TGTGCCAGTAGTATCCAGGTGCATAGCAATCAGCCCCAGCATTTT. Translated: CASSIQVHSNQPQHF.

The count of this clone is one. This chain connects TRBV7-2 to TRBJ2-3; D call uncertain. V was pared by 1 base and J by 5 bases, with 4 bases between. CDR1 is SGHTA and CDR2 is FQGNSA in the germline V gene. This CDR3 region has 12 residues. This CDR3 is CASSLGRDTQYF. The DNA of the CDR3 is TGTGCCAGCAGCTTAGGCAGAGATACGCAGTATTTT.

The chain employs TRBV19 and TRBJ1-2; the D is unclear. Germline CDR1 reads LNHDA; CDR2 reads SQIVND (reference sequence). The CDR3 loop spans 14 amino acids. Trimming cost V 4 bases and J 4 bases, with 13 bases left between them. The CDR3 DNA sequence: TGTGCCAGTAGTACTACAACAGTCACCTATGGCTACACCTTC. It codes for CASSTTTVTYGYTF.

This chain connects TRBV5-1 to TRBJ1-6; possible D gene TRBD1, 5 bases. CDR1 is SGHRS and CDR2 is YFSETQ in the germline V gene. This CDR3 has 14 amino acids. V gave up 0 bases and J gave up 5 bases, with 6 bases separating them. CDR3 amino acids: CASSLATDNSPLHF. The CDR3 DNA sequence: TGCGCCAGCAGCTTGGCGACAGATAATTCACCCCTCCACTTT.

The gene calls are TRBV13 and TRBJ1-1, with 8 bases that match TRBD1. Looked up from germline, CDR1 is PRHDT and CDR2 is FYEKMQ (reference sequence). This CDR3 is 14 amino acids long. With 8 bases clipped from V and 6 bases from J, the junction kept 11 bases outside the gene matches. The CDR3 DNA follows: TGTGCCAGCGATATACAGGGGGAGTGGGCTGAAGCTTTCTTT. Translating it yields CASDIQGEWAEAFF.

This chain uses TRBV18 with TRBJ2-2; D gene unclear. This CDR3 comprises 17 residues. The V gene's germline CDR1 is KGHSH and CDR2 LQKENI. V lost 1 base and J 5 bases, leaving 17 bases between the germline ends. The CDR3 DNA sequence: TGTGCCAGCTCACCACAGCACCTACAGCTACCTACCGGGGAGCTGTTTTTT. This codes for CASSPQHLQLPTGELFF.

The chain uses TRBV2 and TRBJ2-7, with a possible D match to TRBD2 (6 bases). The germline V gene has CDR1 SNHLY and CDR2 FYNNEI. The CDR3 has 14 residues. V dropped 6 bases and J dropped 7 bases, with 19 bases sitting between them. The CDR3 nucleotides read TGTGCCAGCAGCCCGGGATACCAAGGAGGGGAGCAGTACTTC. Translating it yields CASSPGYQGGEQYF.

V usage is TRBV10-3 and J usage is TRBJ1-2; tentatively, D is TRBD1 (5 bases). The germline CDR1 and CDR2 sequences are ENHRY and SYGVKD. The CDR3 is made up of 17 amino acids. V was pared by 3 bases and J by 2 bases, with 19 bases between. CDR3 nucleotides: TGTGCCATCAGTGAATCGGGTGGCATGGGGGGGAACTATGGCTACACCTTC. This encodes CAISESGGMGGNYGYTF.

This chain connects TRBV19 to TRBJ1-2; D possibly corresponds to TRBD1 (5 bases). Trimming cost V 4 bases and J 4 bases, with 16 bases left between them. CDR1 LNHDA and CDR2 SQIVND come from the germline V gene (reference sequence). CDR3 size: 15 residues. CDR3 amino acids: CASSTRQNSLYGYTF. The CDR3 DNA reads TGTGCCAGTAGTACCAGACAGAACAGCCTCTATGGCTACACCTTC. The variable domain in full, with the rest retrieved from reference TRBV19 and TRBJ1-2, is DGGITQSPKYLFRKEGQNVTLSCEQNLNHDAMYWYRQDPGQGLRLIYYSQIVNDFQKGDIAEGYSVSREKKESFPLTVTSAQKNPTAFYLCASSTRQNSLYGYTFGSGTRLTVV.

This chain links TRBV7-9 with TRBJ1-5, with 7 bases that match TRBD1. The CDR3 has 18 amino acids. Germline assignment: CDR1 SEHNR and CDR2 FQNEAQ (reference sequence). Trimming at V came to 0 bases and at J to 0 bases, leaving 8 bases not matched to a gene. The CDR3 DNA is TGTGCCAGCAGCTTAGCCCACCGGGACAGCGATAGCAATCAGCCCCAGCATTTT. It translates to CASSLAHRDSDSNQPQHF.

The chain joins TRBV29-1 to TRBJ1-1, with D possibly TRBD1 on 6 matching bases. The germline V gene has CDR1 SQVTM and CDR2 ANQGSEA. The CDR3 is 13 amino acids. The V end lost 5 bases, the J end lost 0 bases, and 10 bases lay between the germline ends. CDR3 region: CSVSTGMNTEAFF. The CDR3 DNA reads TGCAGCGTTTCGACAGGAATGAACACTGAAGCTTTCTTT.

This clone appeared a few times. The chain employs TRBV19 and TRBJ1-1; no clear D. Trimming cost V 6 bases and J 1 base, with 9 bases left between them. Germline CDR1 is LNHDA and CDR2 is SQIVND (reference sequence). There are 13 residues in the CDR3. DNA for the CDR3: TGTGCCAGTAGCCAGCAGGCGAACACTGAAGCTTTCTTT. It encodes CASSQQANTEAFF.

The count of this clone is one. The J gene is TRBJ2-3, the V gene TRBV4-1; D is perhaps TRBD2 (6 bases). The CDR3 is made up of 17 amino acids. V lost 0 bases and J 4 bases, leaving 17 bases between the germline ends. CDR1 MGHRA and CDR2 YSYEKL come from the germline V gene. CDR3 sequence: CASSQDRGAGFPDTQYF. The CDR3 DNA reads as TGCGCCAGCAGCCAAGATCGGGGCGCGGGGTTCCCAGATACGCAGTATTTT.

This rearrangement joins TRBV5-4 to TRBJ2-7; no reliable D call. The CDR3 extends over 12 amino acids. V gave up 2 bases and J gave up 6 bases, with 9 bases separating them. Germline V gene sequence: CDR1 SGHNT, CDR2 YYREEE (reference sequence). CDR3: CASSFSQLEQYF. CDR3 bases: TGTGCCAGCAGCTTCTCACAGCTCGAGCAGTACTTC.

The V gene is TRBV27, the J gene TRBJ1-2; 7 nucleotides line up with TRBD1. CDR3 length: 14 residues. The V gene end was trimmed by 3 bases and the J gene end by 3 bases; junction bases not matched to a gene: 4. CDR1 is MNHEY and CDR2 is SMNVEV in the germline V gene (reference sequence). In DNA, the CDR3 is TGTGCCAGCAGTTTCCTTGACAGGGACTATGGCTACACCTTC. It translates to CASSFLDRDYGYTF.

The chain combines TRBV2 with TRBJ1-1; D ambiguous. Germline CDR1 reads SNHLY; CDR2 reads FYNNEI. The CDR3 is 13 residues long. Trimming left V 7 bases short and J 5 bases short, with 14 bases between. CDR3 protein: CASTLIEETEAFF. Here the CDR3 DNA reads TGTGCCAGCACCCTTATCGAGGAAACTGAAGCTTTCTTT.

V is TRBV6-5 and J is TRBJ1-3; 7 positions agree with TRBD1. This CDR3 comprises 13 residues. V lost 6 bases to trimming and J lost 7 bases; unmatched junction nucleotides: 6. CDR1 is MNHEY and CDR2 is SVGAGI in the germline V gene. CDR3 region: CASRTAQGNTIYF. As DNA, the CDR3 is TGTGCCAGCAGAACCGCACAGGGGAACACCATATATTTT.